This T cell receptor (beta chain) was profiled in a study of blood T cell repertoires in COVID-19. The overall study: The samples span acute and convalescent COVID-19 from the United States, Italy and Spain.

V gave up 4 bases and J gave up 3 bases, with 16 bases separating them. Germline V gene data show CDR1 as MGHRA and CDR2 as YSYEKL. The CDR3 totals 16 residues. Sequencing used immunoSEQ multiplex PCR; TCRdb keeps in-frame clones, though not all of them. Altogether under 400,000 clones are present, roughly 90% being singletons, with the ten largest covering roughly 2.9%. V is TRBV4-1 and J is TRBJ1-5, with D hard to call. This clonotype originated in a woman aged 25 to 39 with COVID-19, enrolled during active disease. The sample comprised peripheral blood. CDR3 residues: CASSLGSSHTNQPQHF. The DNA of the CDR3 is TGCGCCAGCAGCCTGGGGAGCAGTCATACCAATCAGCCCCAGCATTTT.